This T cell receptor beta chain originates from a study of post-analysis software for immune sequencing data. Study conclusions and caveats: Five TRBV segments, including TRBV5-6, TRBV5-1 and TRBV20-1, were more frequent in patients than controls. Multiple sclerosis patients showed significantly lower normalized Chao1 diversity than controls did.

This clonotype was counted only a few times. Antigen unknown. The CDR3 contains 13 residues. Germline V gene lookup returns CDR1 ENHRY and CDR2 SYGVKD. Trimming removed 1 base at V and 5 bases at J, with 6 bases between. Prepared libraries of TCR beta cDNA carried unique molecular identifiers. The authors obtained roughly 500,000 cDNA molecules from roughly 1 to 10 million T cells. TCRdb used MiXCR to reprocess the PCR reads, holding one entry per CDR3 protein. This table holds more than 450,000 distinct CDR3 sequences, 34% found once. The sample comprised blood. The receptor was isolated from a girl aged 2-17 years with multiple sclerosis. The chain has TRBV10-3 and TRBJ1-5; D is undetermined. CDR3 nucleotide sequence: TGTGCCATCAGTGAGTGGAGAGATCAGCCCCAGCATTTT. Translation gives CAISEWRDQPQHF.